This entry features one T cell receptor (beta chain) sequence. Antigen: not known. Germline V lookup: CDR1 SGHNT, CDR2 YYREEE (reference sequence). The CDR3 covers 15 residues. Trimming took off 3 bases at V and 1 base at J, with 11 bases between the two ends. The protocol was immunoSEQ multiplex PCR, while the TCRdb copy is restricted to in-frame clones and leaves out a portion. The sample includes 50,000 to 70,000 clones, 91% seen only once; the top ten take 0.44%. These data belong to a study of OX40 agonist ivuxolimab in advanced cancers. Study-wide findings and caveats: The specificity for antigen of the expanded peripheral T cells was not determined.

The chain uses TRBV5-4 and TRBJ2-4; D perhaps matches TRBD2 (6 bases). This sample comprised CD4+ or CD8+ T cells sorted from blood, obtained in a trial of the OX40 agonist ivuxolimab. The sequence was collected from an adult with an advanced solid tumor such as melanoma, head and neck, liver or kidney cancer. The CDR3 here is CASSYGGAAKNIQYF. Here the CDR3 DNA reads TGTGCCAGCAGCTATGGAGGGGCGGCCAAAAACATTCAGTACTTC.